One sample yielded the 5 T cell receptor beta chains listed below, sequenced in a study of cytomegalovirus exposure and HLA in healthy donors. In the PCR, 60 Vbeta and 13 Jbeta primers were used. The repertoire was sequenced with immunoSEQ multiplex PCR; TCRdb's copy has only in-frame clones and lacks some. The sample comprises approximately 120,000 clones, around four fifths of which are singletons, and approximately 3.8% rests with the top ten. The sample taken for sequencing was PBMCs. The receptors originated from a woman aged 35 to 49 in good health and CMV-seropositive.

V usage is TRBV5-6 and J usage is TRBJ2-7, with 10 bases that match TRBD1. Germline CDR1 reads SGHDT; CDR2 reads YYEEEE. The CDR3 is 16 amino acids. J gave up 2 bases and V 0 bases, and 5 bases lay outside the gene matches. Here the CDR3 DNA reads TGTGCCAGCAGCTTGGCGACAGGGGGCATCGCCTACGAGCAGTACTTC. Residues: CASSLATGGIAYEQYF.

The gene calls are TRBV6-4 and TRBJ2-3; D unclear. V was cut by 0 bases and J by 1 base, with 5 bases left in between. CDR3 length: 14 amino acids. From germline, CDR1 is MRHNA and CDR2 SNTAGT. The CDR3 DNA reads TGTGCCAGCAGTGACTCTCCGGGCACAGATACGCAGTATTTT. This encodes CASSDSPGTDTQYF.

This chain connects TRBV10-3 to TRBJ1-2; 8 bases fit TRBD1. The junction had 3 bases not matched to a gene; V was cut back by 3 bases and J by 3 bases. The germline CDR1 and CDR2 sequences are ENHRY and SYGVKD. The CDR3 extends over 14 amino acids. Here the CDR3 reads CAISDGTGYYGYTF. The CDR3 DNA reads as TGTGCCATCAGTGACGGGACAGGTTACTATGGCTACACCTTC.

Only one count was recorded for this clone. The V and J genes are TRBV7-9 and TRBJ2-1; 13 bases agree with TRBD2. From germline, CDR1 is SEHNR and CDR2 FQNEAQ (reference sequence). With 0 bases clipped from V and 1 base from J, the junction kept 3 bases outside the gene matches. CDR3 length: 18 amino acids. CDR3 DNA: TGTGCCAGCAGCTTAGCACCGGGACTAGCGGGATCCTACAATGAGCAGTTCTTC. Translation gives CASSLAPGLAGSYNEQFF.

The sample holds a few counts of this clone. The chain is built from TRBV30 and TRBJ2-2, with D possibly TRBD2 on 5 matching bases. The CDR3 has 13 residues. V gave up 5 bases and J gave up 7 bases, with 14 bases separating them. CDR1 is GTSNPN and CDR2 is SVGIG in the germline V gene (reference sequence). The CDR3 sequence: CAWSWGVVGELFF. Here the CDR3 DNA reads TGTGCCTGGTCCTGGGGAGTAGTCGGGGAGCTGTTTTTT.